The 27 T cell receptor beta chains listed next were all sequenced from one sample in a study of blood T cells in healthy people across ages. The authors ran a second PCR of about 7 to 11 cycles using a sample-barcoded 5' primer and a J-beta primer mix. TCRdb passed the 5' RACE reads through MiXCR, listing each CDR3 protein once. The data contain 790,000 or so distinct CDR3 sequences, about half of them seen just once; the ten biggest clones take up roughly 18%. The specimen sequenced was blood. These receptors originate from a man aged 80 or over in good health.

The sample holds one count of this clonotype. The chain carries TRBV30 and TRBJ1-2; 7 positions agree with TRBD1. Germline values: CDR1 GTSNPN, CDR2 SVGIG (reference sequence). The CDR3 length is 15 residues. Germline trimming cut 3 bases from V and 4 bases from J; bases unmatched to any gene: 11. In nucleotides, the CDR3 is TGTGCCTGGAGCCCACTCGACAGGGACTCCTATGGCTACACCTTC. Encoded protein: CAWSPLDRDSYGYTF.

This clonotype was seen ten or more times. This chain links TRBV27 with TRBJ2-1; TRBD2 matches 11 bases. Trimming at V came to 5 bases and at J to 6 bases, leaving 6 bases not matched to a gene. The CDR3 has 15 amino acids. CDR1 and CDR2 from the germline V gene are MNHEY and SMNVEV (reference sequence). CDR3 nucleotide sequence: TGTGCCAGCAGTCCCCCGCTAGCGGGAGGCAATGAGCAGTTCTTC. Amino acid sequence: CASSPPLAGGNEQFF.

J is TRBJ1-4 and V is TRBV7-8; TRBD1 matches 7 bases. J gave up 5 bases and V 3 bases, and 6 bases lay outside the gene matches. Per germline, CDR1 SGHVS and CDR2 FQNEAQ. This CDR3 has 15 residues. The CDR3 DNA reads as TGTGCCAGCAGCTTGAGGAACAGGGGAAATGAAAAACTGTTTTTT. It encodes CASSLRNRGNEKLFF.

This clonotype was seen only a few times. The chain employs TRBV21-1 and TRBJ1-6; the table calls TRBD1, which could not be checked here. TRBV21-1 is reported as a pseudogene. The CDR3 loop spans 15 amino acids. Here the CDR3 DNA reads TGTGCCAGCAGCAGGGACAGAGCCTCGGGAAGACCCCTCCACTTT. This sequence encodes CASSRDRASGRPLHF.

CDR3 protein: CASRFDSDTEAFF. DNA of the CDR3: TGTGCCAGCAGGTTCGATTCGGACACTGAAGCTTTCTTT. The chain carries TRBV2 and TRBJ1-1; D is ambiguous. Germline values: CDR1 SNHLY, CDR2 FYNNEI. This CDR3 contains 13 residues. V was pared by 6 bases and J by 3 bases, with 11 bases between.

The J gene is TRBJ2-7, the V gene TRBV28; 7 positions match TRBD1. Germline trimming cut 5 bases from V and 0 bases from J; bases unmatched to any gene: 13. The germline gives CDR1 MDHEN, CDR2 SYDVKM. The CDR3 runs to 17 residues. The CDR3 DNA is TGTGCCAGCAGTCCTATACCCCGACAGGGAAACTCCTACGAGCAGTACTTC. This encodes CASSPIPRQGNSYEQYF.

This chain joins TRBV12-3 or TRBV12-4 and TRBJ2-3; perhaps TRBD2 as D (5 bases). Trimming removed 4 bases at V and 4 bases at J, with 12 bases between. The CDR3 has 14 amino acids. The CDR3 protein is CASSSRVGADTQYF. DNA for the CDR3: TGTGCCAGCAGTTCCCGAGTGGGAGCAGATACGCAGTATTTT.

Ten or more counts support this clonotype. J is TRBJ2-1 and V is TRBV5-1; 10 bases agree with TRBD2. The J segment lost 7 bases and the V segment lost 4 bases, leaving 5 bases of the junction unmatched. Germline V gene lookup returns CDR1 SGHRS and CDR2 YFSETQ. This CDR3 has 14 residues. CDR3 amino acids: CASSLGLAENEQFF. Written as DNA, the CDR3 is TGCGCCAGCAGCCTCGGACTAGCGGAGAATGAGCAGTTCTTC.

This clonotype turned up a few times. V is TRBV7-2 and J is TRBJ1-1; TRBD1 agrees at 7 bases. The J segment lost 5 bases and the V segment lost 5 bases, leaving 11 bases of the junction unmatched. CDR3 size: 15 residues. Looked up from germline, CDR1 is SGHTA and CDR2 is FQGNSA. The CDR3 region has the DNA TGTGCCAGCAGCCCAGACAGGGTGGTGAGGACTGAAGCTTTCTTT. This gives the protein CASSPDRVVRTEAFF.

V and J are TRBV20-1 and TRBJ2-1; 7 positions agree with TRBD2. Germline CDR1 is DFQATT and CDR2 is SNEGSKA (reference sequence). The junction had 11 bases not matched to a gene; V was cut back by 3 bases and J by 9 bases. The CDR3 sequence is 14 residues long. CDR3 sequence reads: CSARESGAGTEQFF. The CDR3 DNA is TGCAGTGCTAGGGAGAGCGGGGCCGGGACTGAGCAGTTCTTC.

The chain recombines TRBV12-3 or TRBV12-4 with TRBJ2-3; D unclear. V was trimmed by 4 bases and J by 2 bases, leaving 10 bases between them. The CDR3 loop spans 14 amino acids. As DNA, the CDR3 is TGTGCCAGCAGTTGGGCGCTACCCACAGATACGCAGTATTTT. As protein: CASSWALPTDTQYF.

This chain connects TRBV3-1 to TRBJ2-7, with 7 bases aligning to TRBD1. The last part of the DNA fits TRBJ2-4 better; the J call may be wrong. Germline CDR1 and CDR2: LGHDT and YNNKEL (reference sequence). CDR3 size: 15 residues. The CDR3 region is CASSAKTGPENIQYF. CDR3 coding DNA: TGTGCCAGCAGCGCCAAGACAGGGCCCGAAAACATTCAGTACTTC.

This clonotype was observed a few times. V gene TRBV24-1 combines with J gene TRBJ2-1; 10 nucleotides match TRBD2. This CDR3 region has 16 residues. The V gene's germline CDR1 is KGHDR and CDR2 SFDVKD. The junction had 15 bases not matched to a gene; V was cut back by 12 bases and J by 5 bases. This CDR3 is CAPRLAGVLYHNEQFF. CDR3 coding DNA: TGTGCCCCCCGGCTAGCGGGAGTTCTTTACCACAATGAGCAGTTCTTC.

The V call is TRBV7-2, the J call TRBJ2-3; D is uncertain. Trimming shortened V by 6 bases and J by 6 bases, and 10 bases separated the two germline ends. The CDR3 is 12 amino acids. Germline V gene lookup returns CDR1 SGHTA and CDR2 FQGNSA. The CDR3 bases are TGTGCCAGCAGGGGGATCCGGGATACGCAGTATTTT. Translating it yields CASRGIRDTQYF.

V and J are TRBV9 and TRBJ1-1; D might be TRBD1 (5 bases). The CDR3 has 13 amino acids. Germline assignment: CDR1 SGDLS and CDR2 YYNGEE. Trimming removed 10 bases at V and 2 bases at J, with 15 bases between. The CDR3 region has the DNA TGTGCCGGAGCTCAGGGTTTAAACACTGAAGCTTTCTTT. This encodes CAGAQGLNTEAFF.

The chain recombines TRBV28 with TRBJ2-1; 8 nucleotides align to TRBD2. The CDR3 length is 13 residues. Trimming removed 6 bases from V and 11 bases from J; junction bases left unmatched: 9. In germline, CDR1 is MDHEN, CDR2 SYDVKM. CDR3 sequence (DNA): TGTGCCAGCAGCAATCAGCGGGGGCGTCAGCAGTTCTTC. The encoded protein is CASSNQRGRQQFF.

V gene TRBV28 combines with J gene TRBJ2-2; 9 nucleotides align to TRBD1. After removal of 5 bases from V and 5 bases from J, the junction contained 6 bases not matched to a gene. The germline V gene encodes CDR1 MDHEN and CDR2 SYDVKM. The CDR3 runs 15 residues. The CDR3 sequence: CASSPWDRETGELFF. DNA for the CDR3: TGTGCCAGCAGTCCCTGGGACAGGGAAACCGGGGAGCTGTTTTTT.

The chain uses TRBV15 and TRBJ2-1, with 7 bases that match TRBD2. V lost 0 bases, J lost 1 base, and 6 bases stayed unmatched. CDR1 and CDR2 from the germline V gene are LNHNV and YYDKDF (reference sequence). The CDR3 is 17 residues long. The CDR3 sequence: CATSRDLAGASYNEQFF. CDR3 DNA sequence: TGTGCCACCAGCAGAGATTTGGCGGGAGCATCCTACAATGAGCAGTTCTTC.

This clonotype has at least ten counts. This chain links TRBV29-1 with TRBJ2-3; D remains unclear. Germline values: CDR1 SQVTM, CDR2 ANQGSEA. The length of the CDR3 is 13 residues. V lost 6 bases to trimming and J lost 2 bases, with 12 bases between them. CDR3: CSVTKQNTDTQYF. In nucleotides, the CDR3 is TGCAGCGTCACTAAACAGAACACAGATACGCAGTATTTT.

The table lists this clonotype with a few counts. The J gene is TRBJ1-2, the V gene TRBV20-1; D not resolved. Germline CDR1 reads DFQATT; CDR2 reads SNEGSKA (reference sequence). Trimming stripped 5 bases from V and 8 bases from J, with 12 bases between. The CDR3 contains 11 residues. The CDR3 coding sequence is TGCAGTGCTCCAATACCGATCGGCTACACCTTC. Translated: CSAPIPIGYTF.

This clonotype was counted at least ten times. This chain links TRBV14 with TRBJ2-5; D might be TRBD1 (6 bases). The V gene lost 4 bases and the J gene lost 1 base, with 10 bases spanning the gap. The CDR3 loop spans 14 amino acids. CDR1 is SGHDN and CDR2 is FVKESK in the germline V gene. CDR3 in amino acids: CASSRGQPQETQYF. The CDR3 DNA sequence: TGTGCCAGCAGCCGTGGACAGCCCCAAGAGACCCAGTACTTC. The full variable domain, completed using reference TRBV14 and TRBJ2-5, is EAGVTQFPSHSVIEKGQTVTLRCDPISGHDNLYWYRRVMGKEIKFLLHFVKESKQDESGMPNNRFLAERTGGTYSTLKVQPAELEDSGVYFCASSRGQPQETQYFGPGTRLLVL.

The CDR3 here is CSAPRQGPTDTQYF. As DNA, the CDR3 is TGCAGTGCCCCCCGCCAGGGGCCGACAGATACGCAGTATTTT. The chain couples TRBV20-1 to TRBJ2-3, with a tentative D call TRBD1 (6 bases). Trimming stripped 6 bases from V and 3 bases from J, with 16 bases between. The germline CDR1 and CDR2 sequences are DFQATT and SNEGSKA (reference sequence). The CDR3 loop spans 14 amino acids.

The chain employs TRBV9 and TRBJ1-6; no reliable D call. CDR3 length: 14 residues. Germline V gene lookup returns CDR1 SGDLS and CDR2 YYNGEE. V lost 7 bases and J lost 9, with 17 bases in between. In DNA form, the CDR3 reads TGTGCCAGCGGTAGGGAAGAGCGGGCTTCACCCCTCCACTTT. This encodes CASGREERASPLHF.

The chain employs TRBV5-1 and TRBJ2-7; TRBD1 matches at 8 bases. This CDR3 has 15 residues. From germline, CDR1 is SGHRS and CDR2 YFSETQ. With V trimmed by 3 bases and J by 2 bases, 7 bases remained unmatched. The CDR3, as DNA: TGCGCCAGCAGCTGGGGACAGGCTGGCCCCTACGAGCAGTACTTC. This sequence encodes CASSWGQAGPYEQYF.

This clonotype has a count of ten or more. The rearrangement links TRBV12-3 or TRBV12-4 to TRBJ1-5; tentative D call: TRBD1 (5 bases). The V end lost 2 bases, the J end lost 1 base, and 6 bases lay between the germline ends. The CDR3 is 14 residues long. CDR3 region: CASSLQGSNQPQHF. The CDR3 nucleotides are TGTGCCAGCAGTTTACAGGGAAGCAATCAGCCCCAGCATTTT.

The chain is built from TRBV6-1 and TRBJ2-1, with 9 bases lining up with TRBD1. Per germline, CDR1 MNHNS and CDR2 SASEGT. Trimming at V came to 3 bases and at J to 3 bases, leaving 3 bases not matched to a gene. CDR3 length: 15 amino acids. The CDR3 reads CASSEETGGYNEQFF. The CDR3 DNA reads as TGTGCCAGCAGTGAGGAGACAGGGGGCTACAATGAGCAGTTCTTC.

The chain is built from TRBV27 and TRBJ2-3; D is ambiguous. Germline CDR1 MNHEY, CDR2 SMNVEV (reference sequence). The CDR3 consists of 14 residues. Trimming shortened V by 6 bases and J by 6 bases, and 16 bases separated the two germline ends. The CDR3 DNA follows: TGTGCCAGCAGCCAAAGGATAAACGAGGATACGCAGTATTTT. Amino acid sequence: CASSQRINEDTQYF.